This paragraph reports one T cell receptor (beta chain). This clonotype was detected a few times. Its cognate antigen has yet to be identified. No per-base quality is available; no much larger clone lies one base away. cDNA was synthesized by template-switch 5'RACE using a primer with a 10-nucleotide random unique molecular identifier that tagged each TCR transcript. Over 200 million TCR-beta sequences, covering 15-18 subjects, were produced in each sequencing run. Total RNA was extracted with the RNeasy kit. The KAPA Real-time Library Amplification kit was used to amplify TCR-beta VDJ regions with primers targeting the TCR constant region and the 5'RACE anchor. A first PCR added sample indexes and Illumina adaptors, and a second PCR then raised library yield. After Ampure bead purification, the TCR product of roughly 650 bp was size-selected on a 2% E-gel SizeSelection system. Before pooling, libraries had their quality checked on a Bioanalyzer, their concentration measured with Qubit, and their quantity determined with the Kapa Library Quantification kit. Libraries were sequenced paired-end 2 x 150 bp on an Illumina HiSeq 2500. To increase sequence diversity, roughly 24-32% phiX was spiked into each library pool. For the original study's pipeline: Quality-filtered reads were processed with the UMI-based MiGEC pipeline, and over 85% of raw TCR sequences were removed by the MiGEC pipeline during error correction. VDJ genes were aligned to IMGT germline references, and each clonotype was defined by a unique CDR3 amino acid sequence together with V-J genes. Clonal expansion, Shannon diversity and CDR3 relatedness were evaluated with VDJtools (CalcPairwiseDistances, ClusterSamples), while phylogenetic trees were built in CLCbio workbench. A clone was classed as expanded if it had 8 or more unique UMIs, a cutoff based on coefficient-of-variation modelling across technical triplicates. The public reads were quality trimmed at Q25 with fastp and then assembled into clones with MiXCR by TCRdb, keeping productive beta chains. CDR3 protein sequences are deduplicated, and each keeps its most common genes and DNA. TCRdb's processing, not the authors', yielded these V and J calls. This sample lists over 60,000 distinct CDR3 sequences; under 5% were detected once. Less than 4% of the sample belongs to the ten largest clones.

For the unsorted PBMC libraries, 2 million PBMCs were stored in RNAlater at -80 degrees C until RNA extraction and were used to generate the libraries. Multiple sclerosis patients were enrolled in a US clinical protocol under which disease progression was evaluated by magnetic resonance imaging. Peripheral blood underwent Ficoll-Hypaque density gradient centrifugation to isolate PBMCs, which were then cryopreserved in liquid nitrogen. The sample comes from a study of neurological immune-mediated disorders (dated by TCRdb to between 2018 and 2021). In the study overall: Of the roughly 35 multiple sclerosis patients, about 31 had relapsing-remitting MS and 3 had secondary progressive MS. The roughly 110 TCR-beta libraries included longitudinal samples, technical triplicates and paired sorted CD4+ and CD8+ T-cell subsets alongside PBMC samples. Peripheral blood TCR-beta repertoires from HTLV-I-associated myelopathy (HAM/TSP) patients, multiple sclerosis patients and healthy controls were compared by UMI-based sequencing. The cohort comprised 60 to 75 subjects: 14 HAM/TSP patients, around 34 multiple sclerosis patients and around 20 healthy controls. What the authors observed across the whole study: The highest TCR clonal expansion was observed in HAM/TSP patients, whereas the lowest was observed in MS patients, even when compared with healthy controls. No association of the MS cluster with clinical or MRI features was observed, and the need for larger cohorts was stated by the authors. Across subjects, expanded clones never shared an identical CDR3 amino acid sequence, which suggests that the TCR-beta repertoires in every group were private. Repertoires from 18 of 34 MS patients were grouped by phylogenetic analysis into a cluster of related CDR3 sequences, suggesting a possible repertoire-level signature.

Trimming removed 4 bases from V and 3 bases from J, leaving 9 bases between the germline ends. The CDR3 measures 13 amino acids from cysteine to phenylalanine. The only DNA kept is the CDR3, 39 bases in frame from the first base. CDR1 and CDR2 are drawn from the germline V gene: SGHTA, FQGNSA. What was sequenced was PBMCs. In this chain, TRBV7-2 is recombined with TRBJ1-2, with a tentative D gene TRBD1 over 6 matching bases. This sequence was found in a woman in her 50s with multiple sclerosis. The sequenced DNA: TGTGCCAGCAGCTCTCAGGGGTACTATGGCTACACCTTC. This is translated as CASSSQGYYGYTF.